The 27 T cell receptor beta chains listed next were all sequenced from one sample in a study of blood T cell repertoires in COVID-19. Some clones are missing from TCRdb's copy, which holds only in-frame ones; the method was immunoSEQ multiplex PCR. Here the sample spans roughly 280,000 clones, under 90% being singletons. The sequencing input was peripheral blood. The receptors shown here come from a man aged 50 to 59 with acute or convalescent COVID-19.

The V call is TRBV7-9, the J call TRBJ2-1, with D possibly matching TRBD2 (6 bases). Per germline, CDR1 SEHNR and CDR2 FQNEAQ (reference sequence). The CDR3 has 15 residues. V was shortened by 4 bases and J by 8 bases, with 18 bases between the two germline ends. The CDR3 is CASSSNGTPEDEQFF. Here the CDR3 DNA reads TGTGCCAGCAGCTCGAACGGGACTCCTGAGGATGAGCAGTTCTTC.

The chain is built from TRBV6-2 or TRBV6-3 and TRBJ2-3, with D tentatively TRBD2 (6 bases). This CDR3 is built from 18 residues. V gave up 2 bases and J gave up 1 base, with 19 bases separating them. From germline, CDR1 is MNHEY and CDR2 SVGEGT. The chain's CDR3 is CASSYPPGWGVRTDTQYF. The CDR3 nucleotides read TGTGCCAGCAGTTACCCCCCTGGGTGGGGGGTCCGCACAGATACGCAGTATTTT.

The chain uses TRBV10-3 and TRBJ1-1; 7 bases fit TRBD1. Germline V gene lookup returns CDR1 ENHRY and CDR2 SYGVKD. V was clipped by 6 bases and J by 3 bases; unmatched bases: 10. This CDR3 spans 15 amino acids. DNA of the CDR3: TGTGCCATCAGGAACCCACAGGGGCCAGACACTGAAGCTTTCTTT. Its protein product is CAIRNPQGPDTEAFF.

The chain joins TRBV5-5 to TRBJ2-7; 7 positions agree with TRBD1. The junction had 5 bases not matched to a gene; V was cut back by 0 bases and J by 2 bases. Germline values: CDR1 SGHKS, CDR2 YYEKEE (reference sequence). The CDR3 has 15 amino acids. The DNA of the CDR3 is TGTGCCAGCAGCTTGGAGGGACAGATAACCTACGAGCAGTACTTC. Protein: CASSLEGQITYEQYF. The full variable domain, its missing parts supplied by reference TRBV5-5 and TRBJ2-7, is DAGVTQSPTHLIKTRGQQVTLRCSPISGHKSVSWYQQVLGQGPQFIFQYYEKEERGRGNFPDRFSARQFPNYSSELNVNALLLGDSALYLCASSLEGQITYEQYFGPGTRLTVT.

The V gene is TRBV9, the J gene TRBJ1-6; TRBD1 might be the D (6 bases). In germline, CDR1 is SGDLS, CDR2 YYNGEE. Trimming stripped 3 bases from V and 7 bases from J, with 17 bases between. The CDR3 has 16 amino acids. Written as DNA, the CDR3 is TGTGCCAGCAGCGATCACTCACAGGGAATGAATTCACCCCTCCACTTT. Amino acid sequence: CASSDHSQGMNSPLHF.

The chain combines TRBV6-1 with TRBJ2-3; 10 nucleotides line up with TRBD1. The CDR3 loop spans 16 amino acids. V lost 1 base, J lost 6 bases, and 7 bases stayed unmatched. Germline loops: CDR1 MNHNS, CDR2 SASEGT. DNA for the CDR3: TGTGCCAGCAGTGAAGTTTGGACAGGGGGTTTGGATACGCAGTATTTT. Translating gives CASSEVWTGGLDTQYF.

V gene TRBV19 combines with J gene TRBJ2-1, with D possibly TRBD2 on 6 matching bases. Germline V gene data show CDR1 as LNHDA and CDR2 as SQIVND (reference sequence). CDR3 size: 16 residues. Trimming removed 5 bases from V and 0 bases from J, with 14 bases in between. The CDR3 protein is CASSPRDGSSYNEQFF. The CDR3 DNA is TGTGCCAGTAGTCCCCGGGACGGGAGCTCCTACAATGAGCAGTTCTTC.

With respect to this clone: A much more abundant neighbour one base away suggests this may be a read error. J is TRBJ1-6 and V is TRBV14; maybe TRBD1 (6 bases). The germline gives CDR1 SGHDN, CDR2 FVKESK. The CDR3 has 13 amino acids. V was cut by 5 bases and J by 7 bases, with 9 bases left in between. In DNA, the CDR3 is TGTGCCAGCAGCTGGACAGCGAATTCACCCCTCCACTTT. It yields the protein CASSWTANSPLHF. The complete variable domain, with remaining parts taken from reference TRBV14 and TRBJ1-6, reads EAGVTQFPSHSVIEKGQTVTLRCDPISGHDNLYWYRRVMGKEIKFLLHFVKESKQDESGMPNNRFLAERTGGTYSTLKVQPAELEDSGVYFCASSWTANSPLHFGNGTRLTVT.

The CDR3 nucleotides read TGTGCCAGCAGTTTAAAAGGGGTAGGTTCACCCCTCCACTTT. It specifies CASSLKGVGSPLHF. The chain combines TRBV27 with TRBJ1-6; the D gene is possibly TRBD1 (5 bases). Germline lookup yields CDR1 MNHEY and CDR2 SMNVEV (reference sequence). Trimming pared 2 bases from V and 9 bases from J, leaving 11 bases between. The CDR3 is made up of 14 amino acids.

The chain links TRBV11-2 to TRBJ2-1; 7 bases align to TRBD2. Germline lookup yields CDR1 SGHAT and CDR2 FQNNGV. Trimming cost V 1 base and J 6 bases; bases outside gene matches: 9. The CDR3 sequence is 16 residues long. CDR3 sequence reads: CASSLGFRGGANEQFF. CDR3 bases: TGTGCCAGCAGCTTAGGGTTCCGCGGGGGAGCCAATGAGCAGTTCTTC.

The rearrangement joins TRBV20-1 to TRBJ2-7; D ambiguous. Germline V lookup: CDR1 DFQATT, CDR2 SNEGSKA (reference sequence). The V and J ends lost 3 bases and 1 base respectively, with 13 bases between them. This CDR3 spans 14 amino acids. Here the CDR3 reads CSASITTSSYEQYF. CDR3 bases: TGCAGTGCTAGTATTACTACCTCTTCCTACGAGCAGTACTTC.

This clone was seen just once. The chain joins TRBV13 to TRBJ2-7; D is perhaps TRBD2 (6 bases). V lost 5 bases to trimming and J lost 4 bases, with 15 bases between them. The CDR3 has 14 residues. CDR1 is PRHDT and CDR2 is FYEKMQ in the germline V gene (reference sequence). This CDR3 is CASSPPSGRYEQYF. The CDR3 nucleotides read TGTGCCAGCAGCCCTCCGTCAGGGAGGTACGAGCAGTACTTC.

V gene TRBV12-3 or TRBV12-4 combines with J gene TRBJ1-5; D may be TRBD1 (6 bases). Between the trimmed V and J ends, which lost 6 bases and 6 bases, there was a span of 12 bases. This CDR3 is 13 amino acids long. Here the CDR3 DNA reads TGTGCCAGCAGCCAACAGGGTTTTCAGCCCCAGCATTTT. It translates to CASSQQGFQPQHF.

This clone occurred once. The rearrangement uses TRBV5-1 and TRBJ1-5, with 9 bases aligning to TRBD1. CDR1 and CDR2 (germline): SGHRS, YFSETQ. V shed 4 bases, J shed 6 bases, and the junction held 8 bases outside the gene matches. There are 15 residues in the CDR3. DNA for the CDR3: TGCGCCAGCAGCCCCCAGGGACAGGGAGGTCAGCCCCAGCATTTT. Its translation is CASSPQGQGGQPQHF.

The chain joins TRBV10-1 to TRBJ2-3; perhaps TRBD2 as D (6 bases). V gave up 0 bases and J gave up 4 bases, with 11 bases separating them. Germline lookup yields CDR1 WNHNN and CDR2 SYGVQD (reference sequence). The CDR3 totals 15 residues. CDR3 in amino acids: CASSESRGRADTQYF. CDR3 nucleotides: TGCGCCAGCAGTGAGTCGCGGGGTAGGGCAGATACGCAGTATTTT.

This clone showed up just a few times. The chain is built from TRBV6-6 and TRBJ2-3; D not certain. Trimming took 6 bases from V and 1 from J, leaving 11 bases between them. CDR1 and CDR2 from the germline V gene are MNHNY and SVGAGI (reference sequence). The CDR3 spans 14 residues. CDR3 nucleotides: TGTGCCAGCAGAGAACCGGGTCGCACAGATACGCAGTATTTT. Its protein is CASREPGRTDTQYF.

This clone came up a few times. V and J are TRBV2 and TRBJ2-7, with D possibly matching TRBD1 (5 bases). V lost 3 bases, J lost 0 bases, and 12 bases lay in between. The CDR3 loop spans 15 amino acids. The germline CDR1 and CDR2 sequences are SNHLY and FYNNEI. CDR3 in amino acids: CASSEGQGTSYEQYF. Written as DNA, the CDR3 is TGTGCCAGCAGTGAGGGGCAGGGAACCTCCTACGAGCAGTACTTC. The whole variable domain, filled in from reference TRBV2 and TRBJ2-7, reads EPEVTQTPSHQVTQMGQEVILRCVPISNHLYFYWYRQILGQKVEFLVSFYNNEISEKSEIFDDQFSVERPDGSNFTLKIRSTKLEDSAMYFCASSEGQGTSYEQYFGPGTRLTVT.

As concerns this clone: Within the sample, other DNA sequences also encode this same CDR3. The chain uses TRBV7-3 and TRBJ2-2; maybe TRBD1 (6 bases). Trimming shortened V by 5 bases and J by 5 bases, and 9 bases separated the two germline ends. Germline lookup yields CDR1 SGHTA and CDR2 FQGTGA. The CDR3 has 13 residues. CDR3 sequence reads: CASSPQGTGELFF. The CDR3, as DNA: TGTGCCAGCAGCCCGCAGGGGACCGGGGAGCTGTTTTTT.

V is TRBV11-2 and J is TRBJ2-5; perhaps TRBD1 as D (5 bases). The CDR3 loop spans 17 amino acids. The V end lost 2 bases, the J end lost 7 bases, and 23 bases lay between the germline ends. Germline CDR1 reads SGHAT; CDR2 reads FQNNGV. The CDR3 loop reads CASSLYSAGVPRGTQYF. In nucleotides, the CDR3 is TGTGCCAGCAGCTTATACAGTGCAGGAGTCCCTAGGGGGACCCAGTACTTC.

The chain carries TRBV10-3 and TRBJ2-3; tentatively, D is TRBD2 (7 bases). V was pared by 11 bases and J by 1 base, with 16 bases between. This CDR3 is 14 amino acids long. Germline CDR1 and CDR2: ENHRY and SYGVKD. Written as DNA, the CDR3 is TGTGCCTCTTCTGCGGGGGCTCGCACAGATACGCAGTATTTT. Translating gives CASSAGARTDTQYF.

The chain joins TRBV2 to TRBJ2-7; possibly TRBD1 for D (6 bases). CDR3 length: 13 residues. V lost 2 bases to trimming and J lost 6 bases, with 11 bases between them. Germline lookup yields CDR1 SNHLY and CDR2 FYNNEI. DNA of the CDR3: TGTGCCAGCAGTGAAACAGGGTCCCCCGAGCAGTACTTC. Encoded protein: CASSETGSPEQYF.

The rearrangement uses TRBV5-1 and TRBJ2-7; no clear D gene. V gave up 0 bases and J gave up 5 bases, with 3 bases separating them. The CDR3 runs to 11 residues. The germline V gene encodes CDR1 SGHRS and CDR2 YFSETQ. The CDR3 sequence is CASSLGHEQYF. The DNA of the CDR3 is TGCGCCAGCAGCTTGGGGCACGAGCAGTACTTC. The entire variable domain, with the rest obtained from reference TRBV5-1 and TRBJ2-7, is as follows: KAGVTQTPRYLIKTRGQQVTLSCSPISGHRSVSWYQQTPGQGLQFLFEYFSETQRNKGNFPGRFSGRQFSNSRSEMNVSTLELGDSALYLCASSLGHEQYFGPGTRLTVT.

This chain uses TRBV5-1 with TRBJ2-1; tentatively, D is TRBD1 (5 bases). Deletions cut 0 bases from V and 1 base from J, with 11 bases between. The germline gives CDR1 SGHRS, CDR2 YFSETQ. The CDR3 covers 16 residues. CDR3 nucleotide sequence: TGCGCCAGCAGCTTGGTAAGGACAACGTCCTACAATGAGCAGTTCTTC. The encoded protein is CASSLVRTTSYNEQFF.

The genes are TRBV5-1 and TRBJ1-1, with 7 positions matching TRBD1. The CDR3 extends over 13 amino acids. Germline CDR1 reads SGHRS; CDR2 reads YFSETQ. V was pared by 2 bases and J by 6 bases, with 4 bases of the junction left unmatched. The CDR3 DNA is TGCGCCAGCAGCTTTAACACAGGGGCTGAAGCTTTCTTT. It is translated as CASSFNTGAEAFF.

The chain combines TRBV2 with TRBJ2-5; D perhaps matches TRBD1 (6 bases). Trimming stripped 6 bases from V and 1 base from J, with 6 bases between. Germline assignment: CDR1 SNHLY and CDR2 FYNNEI. The CDR3 has 12 residues. In DNA form, the CDR3 reads TGTGCCAGCAGGGGGGCCCAAGAGACCCAGTACTTC. Amino acids: CASRGAQETQYF.

In this sample, this clone turned up once. V usage is TRBV19 and J usage is TRBJ2-2; the match to TRBD2 covers 8 bases. The V gene's germline CDR1 is LNHDA and CDR2 SQIVND (reference sequence). The CDR3 covers 14 residues. V shed 10 bases and J 2 bases; nucleotides not matched to a gene: 6. In DNA form, the CDR3 reads TGTGCCACTTCAGCGGGGGCTAACACCGGGGAGCTGTTTTTT. The encoded protein is CATSAGANTGELFF.

This chain uses TRBV5-1 with TRBJ1-1; D is uncertain. The CDR3 covers 14 residues. In germline, CDR1 is SGHRS, CDR2 YFSETQ. With 5 bases removed from V and 1 base from J, the gap between germline ends came to 12 bases. The CDR3 spells CASSQDPGNTEAFF. The DNA for the CDR3 is TGCGCCAGCAGTCAAGATCCCGGGAACACTGAAGCTTTCTTT.